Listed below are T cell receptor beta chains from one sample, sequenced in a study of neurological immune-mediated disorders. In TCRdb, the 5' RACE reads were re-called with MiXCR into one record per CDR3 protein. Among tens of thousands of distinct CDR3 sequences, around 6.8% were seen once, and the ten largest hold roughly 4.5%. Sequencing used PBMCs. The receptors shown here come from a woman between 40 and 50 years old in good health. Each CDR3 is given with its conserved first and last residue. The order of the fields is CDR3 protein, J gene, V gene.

CSARTGRYSPLHF TRBJ1-6 TRBV29-1
CASSAGTGANSPLHF TRBJ1-6 TRBV9
CSARGEWGNEQFF TRBJ2-1 TRBV20-1
CASGLGQQFPRTSGREYNEQFF TRBJ2-1 TRBV27
CASSRDRVGQPQHF TRBJ1-5 TRBV6-5
CASSFITGPHNEQFF TRBJ2-1 TRBV7-9
CSANRGVGTEAFF TRBJ1-1 TRBV20-1
CASSQEEVRGGETQYF TRBJ2-5 TRBV4-1
CASILTGTDNSPLHF TRBJ1-6 TRBV21-1
CASSFRAGQGKTGELFF TRBJ2-2 TRBV5-5
CASSFSQSNQPQHF TRBJ1-5 TRBV12-3/TRBV12-4